This is a list of T cell receptor beta chains from one sample in a study of blood T cell repertoires in COVID-19. Method: immunoSEQ multiplex PCR; TCRdb's copy keeps in-frame clones and lacks some. The sample includes over 80,000 clones, around 87% of them seen just once. The specimen was peripheral blood. All receptors come from a human donor in a cohort sampled during active COVID-19. Both conserved end residues are part of each CDR3. D genes are given only for firm matches. A clone size is listed for some rows: how often the clone was seen (once, few, many), or a class if it is expanded.

V gene,clone size,D gene,J gene,CDR3 protein,CDR3 DNA
TRBV9,NA,NA,TRBJ2-2,CASSVEFGSTGELFF,TGTGCCAGCAGCGTAGAATTCGGGAGTACCGGGGAGCTGTTTTTT
TRBV3-1/TRBV3-2,NA,TRBD2,TRBJ2-5,CASSQERLGLAGASETQYF,TGTGCCAGCAGCCAAGAAAGACTAGGACTAGCGGGAGCAAGTGAGACCCAGTACTTC
TRBV5-1,NA,TRBD1,TRBJ2-7,CASSFTGQGATSKSYEQYF,TGCGCCAGCAGCTTTACGGGACAGGGGGCCACTTCGAAGTCCTACGAGCAGTACTTC
TRBV6-5,NA,NA,TRBJ1-4,CAGRTGTNEKLFF,TGTGCCGGACGAACAGGGACTAATGAAAAACTGTTTTTT
TRBV7-8,NA,NA,TRBJ2-7,CASSLAGTGFSYEQYF,TGTGCCAGCAGCTTAGCCGGCACAGGGTTTTCGTACGAGCAGTACTTC
TRBV7-8,NA,TRBD2,TRBJ2-1,CASSFLRTSGSRGRYNEQFF,TGTGCCAGCAGCTTTCTCCGGACTAGCGGGAGTCGGGGGCGTTACAATGAGCAGTTCTTC
TRBV7-2,NA,NA,TRBJ2-3,CASSQASTDTQYF,TGTGCCAGCAGCCAGGCTAGCACAGATACGCAGTATTTT
TRBV24-1,NA,TRBD1,TRBJ2-3,CATSATGTGHTDTQYF,TGTGCCACCAGTGCAACCGGGACAGGGCACACAGATACGCAGTATTTT
TRBV6-4,NA,NA,TRBJ2-2,CASTEGAGTGELFF,TGTGCCAGCACGGAGGGCGCCGGCACCGGGGAGCTGTTTTTT
TRBV19,once,NA,TRBJ1-3,CASSVQGITGNTIYF,TGTGCCAGTAGCGTACAGGGTATTACTGGAAACACCATATATTTT
TRBV20-1,NA,NA,TRBJ2-7,CSARRVAEQYF,TGCAGTGCTAGAAGGGTAGCGGAGCAGTACTTC
TRBV27,NA,TRBD1,TRBJ1-4,CASSEGQFNEKLFF,TGTGCCAGCAGCGAGGGACAGTTTAATGAAAAACTGTTTTTT
TRBV19,NA,TRBD2,TRBJ2-3,CASSIRGLAGALAGDTQYF,TGTGCCAGTAGTATAAGGGGACTAGCGGGAGCTTTAGCCGGAGATACGCAGTATTTT
TRBV7-8,NA,NA,TRBJ2-3,CANEWYKSGSTSDTQYF,TGTGCCAACGAGTGGTACAAAAGCGGTAGCACATCAGATACGCAGTATTTT
TRBV7-9,NA,TRBD1,TRBJ1-1,CASSLGETGVTEAFF,TGTGCCAGCAGCTTAGGGGAGACAGGGGTCACTGAAGCTTTCTTT
TRBV27,NA,NA,TRBJ2-1,CASSLKGVPYNEQFF,TGTGCCAGCAGTTTGAAAGGGGTTCCCTACAATGAGCAGTTCTTC